The T cell receptor (beta chain) under discussion was sequenced for a study of OX40 agonist ivuxolimab in advanced cancers. Findings of the study overall: Among some nonresponders, normalized T-cell clonal expansion was also low. Dose levels from 0.1 to 3.0 mg/kg saw CD4+ and CD8+ blood T cells expand clonally by week 6.

Method: immunoSEQ multiplex PCR; TCRdb's copy keeps in-frame clones and lacks some. This table holds around 50,000 clones, around 91% found once. As for this clone: The antigen remains unidentified.

Trimming took 0 bases from V and 0 from J, leaving 15 bases between them. Per the germline V gene, CDR1 is GTSNPN and CDR2 is SVGIG (reference sequence). The CDR3 covers 16 residues. The specimen was CD4+ or CD8+ T cells sorted from blood, collected in a trial of the OX40 agonist ivuxolimab. The clonotype originates from an adult with an advanced solid tumor such as melanoma, head and neck, liver or kidney cancer. The rearrangement joins TRBV30 to TRBJ2-7; tentative D call: TRBD2 (5 bases). As DNA, the CDR3 is TGTGCCTGGAGTGTACGGAGGAGCTCCTTCTCCTACGAGCAGTACTTC. Protein: CAWSVRRSSFSYEQYF.